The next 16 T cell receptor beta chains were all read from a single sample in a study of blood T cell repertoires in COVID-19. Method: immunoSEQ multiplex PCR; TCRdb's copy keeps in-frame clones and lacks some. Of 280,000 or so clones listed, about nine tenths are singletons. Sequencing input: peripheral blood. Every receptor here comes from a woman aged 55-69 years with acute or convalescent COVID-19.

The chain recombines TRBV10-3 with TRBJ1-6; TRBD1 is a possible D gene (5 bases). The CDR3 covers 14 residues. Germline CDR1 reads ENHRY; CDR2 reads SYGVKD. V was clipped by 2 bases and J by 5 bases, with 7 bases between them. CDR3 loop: CAISEETDNSPLHF. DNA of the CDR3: TGTGCCATCAGTGAGGAGACAGATAATTCACCCCTCCACTTT.

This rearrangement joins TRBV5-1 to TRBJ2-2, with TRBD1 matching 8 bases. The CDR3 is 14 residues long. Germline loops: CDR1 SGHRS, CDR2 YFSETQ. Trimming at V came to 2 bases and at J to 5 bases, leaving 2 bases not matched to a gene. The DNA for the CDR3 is TGCGCCAGCAGCTTCCAGGGGGCGACCGGGGAGCTGTTTTTT. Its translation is CASSFQGATGELFF.

DNA of the CDR3: TGTGCCAGCAGAGCCTCTCGAGGGGGCACCACAGATACGCAGTATTTT. Translated, it gives CASRASRGGTTDTQYF. The rearrangement joins TRBV28 to TRBJ2-3, with TRBD1 matching 7 bases. The length of the CDR3 is 16 residues. V was clipped by 6 bases and J by 2 bases; unmatched bases: 11. Germline CDR1 is MDHEN and CDR2 is SYDVKM.

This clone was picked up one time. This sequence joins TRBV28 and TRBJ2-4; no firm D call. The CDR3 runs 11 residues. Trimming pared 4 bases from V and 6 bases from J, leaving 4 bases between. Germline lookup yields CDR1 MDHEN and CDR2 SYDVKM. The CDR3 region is CASSSRNIQYF. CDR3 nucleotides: TGTGCCAGCAGTTCGAGAAACATTCAGTACTTC.

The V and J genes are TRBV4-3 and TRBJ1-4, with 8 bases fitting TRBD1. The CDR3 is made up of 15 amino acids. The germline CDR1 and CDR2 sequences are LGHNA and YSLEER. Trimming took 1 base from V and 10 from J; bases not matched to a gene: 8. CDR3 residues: CASSQARTGRGKLFF. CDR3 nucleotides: TGCGCCAGCAGCCAAGCCCGGACAGGGAGGGGAAAACTGTTTTTT.

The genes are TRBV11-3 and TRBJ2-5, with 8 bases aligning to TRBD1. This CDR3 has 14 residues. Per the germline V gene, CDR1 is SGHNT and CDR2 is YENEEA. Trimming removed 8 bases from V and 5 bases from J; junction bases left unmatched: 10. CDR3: CASFSQGDRETQYF. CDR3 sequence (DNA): TGTGCCAGCTTCTCACAGGGGGATCGGGAGACCCAGTACTTC.

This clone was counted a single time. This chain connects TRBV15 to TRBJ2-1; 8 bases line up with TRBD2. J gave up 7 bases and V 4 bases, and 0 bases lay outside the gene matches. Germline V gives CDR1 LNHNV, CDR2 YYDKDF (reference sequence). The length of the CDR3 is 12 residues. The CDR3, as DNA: TGTGCCACCAGCATAGCGGGGAATGAGCAGTTCTTC. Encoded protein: CATSIAGNEQFF.

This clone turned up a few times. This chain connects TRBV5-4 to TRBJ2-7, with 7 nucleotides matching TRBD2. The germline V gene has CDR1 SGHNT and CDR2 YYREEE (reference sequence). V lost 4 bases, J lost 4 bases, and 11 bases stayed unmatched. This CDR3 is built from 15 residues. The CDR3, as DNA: TGTGCCAGCAGCCCTGAGGGCGGGAGTTTGTACGAGCAGTACTTC. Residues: CASSPEGGSLYEQYF.

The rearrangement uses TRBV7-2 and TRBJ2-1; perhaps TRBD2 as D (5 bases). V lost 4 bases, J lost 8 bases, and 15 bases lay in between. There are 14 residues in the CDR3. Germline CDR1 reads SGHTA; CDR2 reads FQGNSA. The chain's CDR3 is CASSSSRGFYEQFF. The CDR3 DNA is TGTGCCAGCAGCTCCTCACGGGGTTTCTATGAGCAGTTCTTC.

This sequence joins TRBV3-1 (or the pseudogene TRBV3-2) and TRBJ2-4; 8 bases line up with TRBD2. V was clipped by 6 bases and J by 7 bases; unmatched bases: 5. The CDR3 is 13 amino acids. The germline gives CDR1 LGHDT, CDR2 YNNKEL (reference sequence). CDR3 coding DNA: TGTGCCAGCAGACGGTCGGGAGGGAACATTCAGTACTTC. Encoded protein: CASRRSGGNIQYF.

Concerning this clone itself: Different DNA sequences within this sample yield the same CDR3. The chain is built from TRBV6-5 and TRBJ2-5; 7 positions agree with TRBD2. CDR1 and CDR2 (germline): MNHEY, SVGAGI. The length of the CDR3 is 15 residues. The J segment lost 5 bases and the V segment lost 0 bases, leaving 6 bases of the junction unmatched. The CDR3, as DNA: TGTGCCAGCAGTTACTCGGGAGGGGCGGGGGAGACCCAGTACTTC. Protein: CASSYSGGAGETQYF.

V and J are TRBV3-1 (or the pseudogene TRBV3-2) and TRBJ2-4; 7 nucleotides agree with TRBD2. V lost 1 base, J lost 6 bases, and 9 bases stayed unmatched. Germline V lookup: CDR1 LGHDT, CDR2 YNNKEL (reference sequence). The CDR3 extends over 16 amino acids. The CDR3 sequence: CASSQGREGRRNIQYF. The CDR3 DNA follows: TGTGCCAGCAGCCAAGGGAGGGAGGGACGGAGAAACATTCAGTACTTC.

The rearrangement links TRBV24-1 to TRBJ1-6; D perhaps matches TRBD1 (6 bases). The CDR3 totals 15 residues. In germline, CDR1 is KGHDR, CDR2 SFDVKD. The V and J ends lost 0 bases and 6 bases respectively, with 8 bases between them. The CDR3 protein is CATSDLTGLNSPLHF. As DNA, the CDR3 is TGTGCCACCAGTGATTTGACAGGGCTTAATTCACCCCTCCACTTT.

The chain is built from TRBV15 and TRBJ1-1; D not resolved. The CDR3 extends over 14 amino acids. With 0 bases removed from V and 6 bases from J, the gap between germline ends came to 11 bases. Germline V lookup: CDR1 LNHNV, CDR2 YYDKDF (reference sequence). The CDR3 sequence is CATSRDYSFPEAFF. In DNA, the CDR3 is TGTGCCACCAGCAGAGATTACTCATTTCCTGAAGCTTTCTTT.

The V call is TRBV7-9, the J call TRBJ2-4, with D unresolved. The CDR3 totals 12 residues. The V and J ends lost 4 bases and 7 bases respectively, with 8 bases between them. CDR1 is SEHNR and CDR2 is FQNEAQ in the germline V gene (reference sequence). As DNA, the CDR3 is TGTGCCAGCAGCTATGCGCGCAACATTCAGTACTTC. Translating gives CASSYARNIQYF.

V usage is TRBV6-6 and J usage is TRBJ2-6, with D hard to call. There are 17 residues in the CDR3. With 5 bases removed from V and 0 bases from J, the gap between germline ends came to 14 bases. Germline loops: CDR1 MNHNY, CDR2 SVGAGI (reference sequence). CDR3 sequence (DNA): TGTGCCAGCAGTCCCTCGGCGGTGACCTCTGGGGCCAACGTCCTGACTTTC. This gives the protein CASSPSAVTSGANVLTF.